This T cell receptor (beta chain) was found in a study of cytomegalovirus exposure and HLA in healthy donors. Study-wide results and caveats: Using a false discovery rate of 0.05, a later analysis showed that 15,000 to 20,000 TCR beta sequences were associated with HLA alleles. In an earlier analysis, about 87% or about 30%: the productive usage of most TCR beta V segments. A likely sequencing artifact accounted for one observed cluster of highly shared sequence variants.

The PCR used 60 Vbeta and 13 Jbeta primers. Profiled with immunoSEQ multiplex PCR; TCRdb holds only in-frame clones, not every one. The table records about 200,000 clones, roughly 87% of them present only once. Though probably carrying unrecorded immune exposures, donors were nominally healthy at sampling. A note on this clone: The antigen remains undetermined.

Sequencing was done on a sample of PBMCs. This sequence was found in a boy aged 2-15 years in good health and CMV-seronegative.

CDR3 loop: CASSYSRNTEAFF. The CDR3, as DNA: TGTGCCAGCAGTTACTCGAGAAACACTGAAGCTTTCTTT. V usage is TRBV6-6 and J usage is TRBJ1-1; D is uncertain. Germline loops: CDR1 MNHNY, CDR2 SVGAGI (reference sequence). The V and J ends lost 0 bases and 2 bases respectively, with 4 bases between them. This CDR3 spans 13 amino acids.